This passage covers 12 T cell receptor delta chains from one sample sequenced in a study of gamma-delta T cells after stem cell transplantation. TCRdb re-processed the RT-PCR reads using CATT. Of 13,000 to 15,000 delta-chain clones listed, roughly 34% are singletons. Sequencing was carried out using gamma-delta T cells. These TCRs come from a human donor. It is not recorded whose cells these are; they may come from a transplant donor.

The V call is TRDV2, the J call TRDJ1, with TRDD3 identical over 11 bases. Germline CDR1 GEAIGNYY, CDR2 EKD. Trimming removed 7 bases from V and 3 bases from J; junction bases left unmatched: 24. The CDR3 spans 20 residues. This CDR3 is CACPGGASGTGGYRADKLIF. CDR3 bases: TGTGCCTGCCCTGGAGGGGCCTCCGGTACTGGGGGATATCGGGCCGATAAACTCATCTTT.

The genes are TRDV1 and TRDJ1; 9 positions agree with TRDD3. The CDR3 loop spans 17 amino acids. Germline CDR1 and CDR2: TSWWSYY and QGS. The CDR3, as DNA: TGTGCCCGTGGCGATGGATGGTCGTACTGGGGGAGACATAAACTCATCTTT. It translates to CARGDGWSYWGRHKLIF.

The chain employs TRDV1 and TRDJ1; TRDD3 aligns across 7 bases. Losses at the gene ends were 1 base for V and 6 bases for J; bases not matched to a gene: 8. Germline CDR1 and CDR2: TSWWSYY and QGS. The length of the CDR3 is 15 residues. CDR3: CALGERLLGSNKLIF. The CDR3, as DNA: TGTGCTCTTGGGGAACGTTTACTGGGGTCCAATAAACTCATCTTT.

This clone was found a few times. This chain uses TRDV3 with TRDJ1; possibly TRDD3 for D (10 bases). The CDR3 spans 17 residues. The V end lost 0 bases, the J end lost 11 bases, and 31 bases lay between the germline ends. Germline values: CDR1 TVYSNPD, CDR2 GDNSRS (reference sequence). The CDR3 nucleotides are TGTGCCTTTAGACTTGCCTTCCTACGTACTGGGGGATGCGGGCTCATCTTT. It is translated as CAFRLAFLRTGGCGLIF.

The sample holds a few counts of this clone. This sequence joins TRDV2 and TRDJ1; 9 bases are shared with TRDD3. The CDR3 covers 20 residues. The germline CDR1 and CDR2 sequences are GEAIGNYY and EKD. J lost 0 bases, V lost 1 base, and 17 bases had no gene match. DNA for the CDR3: TGTGCCTGTGACACACCCGCGGCTACTGGGGGACCCCTGTACACCGATAAACTCATCTTT. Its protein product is CACDTPAATGGPLYTDKLIF.

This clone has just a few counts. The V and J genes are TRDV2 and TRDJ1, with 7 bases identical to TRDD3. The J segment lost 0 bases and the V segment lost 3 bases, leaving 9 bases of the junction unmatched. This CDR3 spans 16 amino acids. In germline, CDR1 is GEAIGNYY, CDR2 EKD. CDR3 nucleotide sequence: TGTGCCTGTGACCTACTGGGGACCGAGTACACCGATAAACTCATCTTT. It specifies CACDLLGTEYTDKLIF.

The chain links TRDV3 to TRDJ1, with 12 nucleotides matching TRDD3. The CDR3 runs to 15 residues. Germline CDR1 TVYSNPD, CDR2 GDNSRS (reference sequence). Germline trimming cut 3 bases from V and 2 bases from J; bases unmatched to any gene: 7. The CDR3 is CALEGWGIRTDKLIF. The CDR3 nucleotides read TGTGCCTTAGAGGGCTGGGGGATACGAACCGATAAACTCATCTTT.

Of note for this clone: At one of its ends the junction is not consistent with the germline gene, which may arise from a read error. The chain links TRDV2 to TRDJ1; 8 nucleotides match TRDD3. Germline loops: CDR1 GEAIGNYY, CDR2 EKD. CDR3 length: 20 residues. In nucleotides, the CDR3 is TGTGCCTGTGACCCTCACTGGGGGCGACCCACCTCTAACTACACCGATACACTCATCTTT. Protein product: CACDPHWGRPTSNYTDTLIF.

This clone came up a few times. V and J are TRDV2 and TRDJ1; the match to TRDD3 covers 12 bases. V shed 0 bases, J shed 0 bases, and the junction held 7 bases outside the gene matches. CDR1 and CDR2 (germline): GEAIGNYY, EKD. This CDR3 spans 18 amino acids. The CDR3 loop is CACDTVAGGYEYTDKLIF. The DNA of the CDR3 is TGTGCCTGTGACACCGTGGCTGGGGGATACGAGTACACCGATAAACTCATCTTT.

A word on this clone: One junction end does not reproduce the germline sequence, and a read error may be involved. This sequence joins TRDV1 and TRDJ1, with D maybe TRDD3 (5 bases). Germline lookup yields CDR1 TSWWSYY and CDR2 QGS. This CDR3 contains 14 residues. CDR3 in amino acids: CALGGPRYTDKLIF. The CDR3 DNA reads TGTGCTCTCGGGGGCCCTAGGTACACCGATAAACTCATCTTT.

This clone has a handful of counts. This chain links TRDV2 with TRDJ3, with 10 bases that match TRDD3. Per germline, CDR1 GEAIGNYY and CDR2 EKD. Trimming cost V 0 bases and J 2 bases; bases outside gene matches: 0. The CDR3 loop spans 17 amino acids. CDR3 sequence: CACDTWGIPWDTRQMFF. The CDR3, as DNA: TGTGCCTGTGACACCTGGGGGATACCCTGGGACACCCGACAGATGTTTTTC.

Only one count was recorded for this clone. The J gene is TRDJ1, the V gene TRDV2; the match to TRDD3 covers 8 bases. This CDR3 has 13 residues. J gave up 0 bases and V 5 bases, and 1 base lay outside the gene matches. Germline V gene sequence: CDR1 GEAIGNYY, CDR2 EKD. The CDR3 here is CACGGGYTDKLIF. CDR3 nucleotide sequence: TGTGCCTGTGGTGGGGGATACACCGATAAACTCATCTTT.